These 9 T cell receptor beta chains came from one sample sequenced in a study of cytomegalovirus exposure and HLA in healthy donors. The assay was immunoSEQ multiplex PCR, and TCRdb's table has in-frame clones only and misses some. The sample has some 240,000 clones; about nine tenths are singletons. Sequencing was performed on PBMCs. The receptors derive from a woman aged 18-29 years in good health and CMV-seropositive.

The chain joins TRBV10-3 to TRBJ2-7; 12 positions agree with TRBD2. Per germline, CDR1 ENHRY and CDR2 SYGVKD. The CDR3 length is 16 residues. V lost 3 bases and J lost 4; bases outside the gene matches: 7. In DNA form, the CDR3 reads TGTGCCATCAGTGACGTAGAGCTAGCGGGAGGGTACGAGCAGTACTTC. Amino acid sequence: CAISDVELAGGYEQYF.

This chain links TRBV5-4 with TRBJ2-7, with TRBD2 as a possible D gene (5 bases). V was clipped by 4 bases and J by 5 bases, with 13 bases between them. The germline V gene has CDR1 SGHNT and CDR2 YYREEE (reference sequence). The CDR3 runs to 13 residues. CDR3 sequence: CASSPETSNEQYF. The CDR3 nucleotides read TGTGCCAGCAGCCCTGAAACTAGTAACGAGCAGTACTTC.

The chain joins TRBV5-1 to TRBJ1-1; 7 bases agree with TRBD1. J was trimmed by 1 base and V by 4 bases; bases with no gene match: 4. Germline-derived CDR1 and CDR2 are SGHRS and YFSETQ. This CDR3 has 14 residues. Written as DNA, the CDR3 is TGCGCCAGCAGCCTTGGGACAGCGAACACTGAAGCTTTCTTT. Its translation is CASSLGTANTEAFF.

The V gene is TRBV28, the J gene TRBJ2-3, with D maybe TRBD2 (7 bases). Germline CDR1 MDHEN, CDR2 SYDVKM. V was trimmed by 5 bases and J by 1 base, leaving 16 bases between them. The CDR3 totals 16 residues. CDR3 loop: CASSPQFGGRTDTQYF. The DNA for the CDR3 is TGTGCCAGCAGTCCCCAGTTCGGGGGGCGCACAGATACGCAGTATTTT.

The gene calls are TRBV6-1 and TRBJ2-2; 7 bases fit TRBD1. Germline CDR1 and CDR2: MNHNS and SASEGT. After removal of 0 bases from V and 0 bases from J, the junction contained 4 bases not matched to a gene. The CDR3 is 17 amino acids. The CDR3 region has the DNA TGTGCCAGCAGTGAAGCGAGGGGACAGACGAACACCGGGGAGCTGTTTTTT. This sequence encodes CASSEARGQTNTGELFF.

The gene calls are TRBV6-6 and TRBJ2-7; tentative D call: TRBD2 (5 bases). Looked up from germline, CDR1 is MNHNY and CDR2 is SVGAGI (reference sequence). Trimming removed 3 bases at V and 3 bases at J, with 12 bases between. This CDR3 comprises 14 residues. Here the CDR3 DNA reads TGTGCCAGCAGTTATGTACTGGCGGGCTACGAGCAGTACTTC. It yields the protein CASSYVLAGYEQYF.

The chain combines TRBV13 with TRBJ2-1, with 11 bases identical to TRBD1. The CDR3 is made up of 18 amino acids. V lost 5 bases to trimming and J lost 2 bases; unmatched junction nucleotides: 11. The germline V gene encodes CDR1 PRHDT and CDR2 FYEKMQ (reference sequence). The CDR3 protein is CASSAGTGGIWTYNEQFF. CDR3 coding DNA: TGTGCCAGCAGCGCCGGGACAGGGGGTATTTGGACCTACAATGAGCAGTTCTTC.

The CDR3 region is CASSWGTGEETQYF. CDR3 DNA sequence: TGTGCCAGCAGCTGGGGGACAGGGGAAGAGACCCAGTACTTC. V is TRBV5-6 and J is TRBJ2-5, with 10 bases identical to TRBD1. The CDR3 is made up of 14 amino acids. CDR1 is SGHDT and CDR2 is YYEEEE in the germline V gene. V lost 3 bases to trimming and J lost 3 bases; unmatched junction nucleotides: 2. Full variable domain (remainder filled in from reference TRBV5-6 and TRBJ2-5): DAGVTQSPTHLIKTRGQQVTLRCSPKSGHDTVSWYQQALGQGPQFIFQYYEEEERQRGNFPDRFSGHQFPNYSSELNVNALLLGDSALYLCASSWGTGEETQYFGPGTRLLVL.

The J gene is TRBJ2-1, the V gene TRBV27; weak D call: TRBD2 (5 bases). Germline lookup yields CDR1 MNHEY and CDR2 SMNVEV (reference sequence). Deletions cut 1 base from V and 6 bases from J, with 10 bases between. This CDR3 comprises 14 residues. DNA of the CDR3: TGTGCCAGCAGTTTATGGGTGGGAGTCAATGAGCAGTTCTTC. Amino acid sequence: CASSLWVGVNEQFF.